The clone carrying this T cell receptor (beta chain) ranks as medium-sized. This entry is derived from a study of spatial heterogeneity in lung cancer. Looking at the study overall: The mean occurrence of each unique TCR and UMI combination in raw reads exceeded 8.5.

TCRdb used MiXCR to reprocess the 5' RACE reads, holding one entry per CDR3 protein. The table lists roughly 79,000 distinct CDR3 sequences, under 8.5% of them singletons, with 6.8% in the top ten. CDR3 length equals 14 residues. The germline gives CDR1 SGHRS, CDR2 YFSETQ. V was shortened by 0 bases and J by 3 bases, with 10 bases between the two germline ends. Time point indicated: sample taken at primary tumor resection. Sequencing was performed on PBMCs, taken at surgery. The gene calls are TRBV5-1 and TRBJ2-7; D is unresolved. The receptor's source is a male donor with early-stage non-small cell lung cancer. The DNA for the CDR3 is TGCGCCAGCAGCTTGGAGGGCAATTACTACGAGCAGTACTTC. Protein: CASSLEGNYYEQYF.